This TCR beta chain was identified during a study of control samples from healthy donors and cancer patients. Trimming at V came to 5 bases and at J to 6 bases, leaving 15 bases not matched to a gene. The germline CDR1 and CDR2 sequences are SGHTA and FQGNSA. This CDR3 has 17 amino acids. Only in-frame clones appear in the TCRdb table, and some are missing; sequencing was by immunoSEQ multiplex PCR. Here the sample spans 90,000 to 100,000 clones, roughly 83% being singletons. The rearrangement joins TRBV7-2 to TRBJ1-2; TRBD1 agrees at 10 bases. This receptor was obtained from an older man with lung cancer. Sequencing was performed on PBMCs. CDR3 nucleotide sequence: TGTGCCAGCAGCACGCCGGGACAGGGGCTTTTTGGGAATGGCTACACCTTC. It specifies CASSTPGQGLFGNGYTF. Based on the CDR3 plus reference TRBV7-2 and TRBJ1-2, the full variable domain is GAGVSQSPSNKVTEKGKDVELRCDPISGHTALYWYRQSLGQGLEFLIYFQGNSAPDKSGLPSDRFSAERTGGSVSTLTIQRTQQEDSAVYLCASSTPGQGLFGNGYTFGSGTRLTVV.